Presented here are 18 T cell receptor beta chains from one specimen sequenced in a study of cytomegalovirus exposure and HLA in healthy donors. The PCR employed 60 Vbeta primers together with 13 Jbeta primers. Libraries were prepared by immunoSEQ multiplex PCR; TCRdb keeps only in-frame clonotypes and omits some of them. The table lists around 90,000 clones, 62% of them singletons, with 5.5% in the top ten. Sequencing was done on a sample of PBMCs. The receptors here all came from a woman aged 25-40 years in good health and CMV-seropositive.

This clone was recorded only once. The CDR3 bases are TGTGCCAGTAGTATCGGGGGGCCTAACTATGGCTACACCTTC. The encoded protein is CASSIGGPNYGYTF. V usage is TRBV19 and J usage is TRBJ1-2; D possibly corresponds to TRBD1 (6 bases). The CDR3 has 14 amino acids. CDR1 is LNHDA and CDR2 is SQIVND in the germline V gene (reference sequence). With 3 bases removed from V and 0 bases from J, the gap between germline ends came to 8 bases.

This sequence joins TRBV6-5 and TRBJ2-2, with 8 nucleotides matching TRBD1. The germline gives CDR1 MNHEY, CDR2 SVGAGI. The CDR3 spans 15 residues. With 5 bases clipped from V and 5 bases from J, the junction kept 7 bases outside the gene matches. Here the CDR3 DNA reads TGTGCCAGCAGTAACGACAGGGGCGGAACCGGGGAGCTGTTTTTT. It specifies CASSNDRGGTGELFF.

This clone occurred once. V and J are TRBV6-5 and TRBJ2-1; the D gene is possibly TRBD1 (6 bases). Between the trimmed V and J ends, which lost 0 bases and 6 bases, there was a span of 9 bases. The V gene's germline CDR1 is MNHEY and CDR2 SVGAGI. CDR3 length: 14 residues. CDR3 sequence reads: CASSYSAQGNEQFF. Here the CDR3 DNA reads TGTGCCAGCAGTTACTCCGCACAGGGCAATGAGCAGTTCTTC.

The V gene is TRBV15, the J gene TRBJ1-3, with a possible D match to TRBD1 (6 bases). Trimming took 7 bases from V and 0 from J, leaving 10 bases between them. The germline CDR1 and CDR2 sequences are LNHNV and YYDKDF (reference sequence). CDR3 length: 14 amino acids. CDR3 sequence (DNA): TGTGCCACCACCCTACAGGGCTCTGGAAACACCATATATTTT. Amino acids: CATTLQGSGNTIYF.

On this clone itself: One end of the junction varies from germline; a read error may be responsible. The chain links TRBV7-9 to TRBJ1-1; tentatively, D is TRBD1 (6 bases). CDR1 and CDR2 (germline): SEHNR, FQNEAQ (reference sequence). The CDR3 is 14 amino acids. The CDR3 DNA is TGTTCCAGCAGCTTAAGTAAAGGGGGCACTGAAGCTTTCTTT. Protein: CSSSLSKGGTEAFF.

This clone was detected only once. The CDR3 sequence: CSVGWGTGNGYTF. Written as DNA, the CDR3 is TGCAGCGTTGGGTGGGGGACAGGGAATGGCTACACCTTC. The rearrangement joins TRBV29-1 to TRBJ1-2; 9 bases map to TRBD1. This CDR3 is 13 amino acids long. V shed 4 bases, J shed 6 bases, and the junction held 6 bases outside the gene matches. Germline CDR1 SQVTM, CDR2 ANQGSEA.

This clone was seen only a few times. The chain uses TRBV9 and TRBJ2-1, with no clear D. With 5 bases removed from V and 6 bases from J, the gap between germline ends came to 18 bases. CDR3 length: 15 residues. From germline, CDR1 is SGDLS and CDR2 YYNGEE. The CDR3 protein is CASSPLTGLGNEQFF. For the CDR3, the DNA is TGTGCCAGCAGTCCCCTTACGGGTTTGGGCAATGAGCAGTTCTTC.

This rearrangement joins TRBV7-8 to TRBJ1-1; tentatively, D is TRBD1 (6 bases). Germline values: CDR1 SGHVS, CDR2 FQNEAQ. Trimming removed 1 base at V and 5 bases at J, with 14 bases between. The CDR3 length is 15 residues. CDR3 amino acids: CASSLDPGVGTEAFF. CDR3 DNA sequence: TGTGCCAGCAGCTTAGATCCAGGGGTAGGAACTGAAGCTTTCTTT.

A single count supports this clone. This chain links TRBV29-1 with TRBJ1-4, with 9 bases aligning to TRBD1. Per germline, CDR1 SQVTM and CDR2 ANQGSEA. This CDR3 region has 15 residues. The ends lost 0 bases at V and 10 bases at J; junction bases unmatched: 9. Here the CDR3 DNA reads TGCAGCGTTGAAGAGTATGGGACAGGGATGGGAAAACTGTTTTTT. Residues: CSVEEYGTGMGKLFF.

Only a few counts were recorded for this clone. The chain combines TRBV7-2 with TRBJ1-2, with unresolved D. Trimming removed 2 bases at V and 5 bases at J, with 12 bases between. Germline-derived CDR1 and CDR2 are SGHTA and FQGNSA. There are 14 residues in the CDR3. This chain's CDR3 is CASSLPVAGYGYTF. DNA for the CDR3: TGTGCCAGCAGCTTACCGGTCGCGGGATATGGCTACACCTTC.

The chain has TRBV29-1 and TRBJ2-1; no clear D. The CDR3 extends over 12 amino acids. Germline V gives CDR1 SQVTM, CDR2 ANQGSEA. Trimming took off 3 bases at V and 3 bases at J, with 6 bases between the two ends. The CDR3 sequence: CSVDRSYNEQFF. CDR3 in DNA: TGCAGCGTTGATAGGAGCTACAATGAGCAGTTCTTC.

This clone turned up a few times. This chain connects TRBV6-5 to TRBJ1-2, with D perhaps matching TRBD1 (5 bases). The CDR3 sequence is 14 residues long. The V and J ends lost 6 bases and 8 bases respectively, with 19 bases between them. The germline CDR1 and CDR2 sequences are MNHEY and SVGAGI. This chain's CDR3 is CASREQEQAGGYTF. Here the CDR3 DNA reads TGTGCCAGCAGAGAGCAGGAACAGGCGGGAGGCTACACCTTC.

The chain recombines TRBV28 with TRBJ2-7, with D possibly matching TRBD1 (6 bases). This CDR3 spans 15 amino acids. The V and J ends lost 6 bases and 0 bases respectively, with 15 bases between them. From germline, CDR1 is MDHEN and CDR2 SYDVKM. The CDR3 loop is CASSWDIPSSYEQYF. CDR3 sequence (DNA): TGTGCCAGCAGCTGGGACATACCCTCCTCCTACGAGCAGTACTTC.

The gene calls are TRBV4-3 and TRBJ2-7, with 7 bases fitting TRBD2. The CDR3 is made up of 16 amino acids. CDR1 LGHNA and CDR2 YSLEER come from the germline V gene. Losses at the gene ends were 0 bases for V and 1 base for J; bases not matched to a gene: 6. DNA for the CDR3: TGCGCCAGCAGCCAAGATCGGGGGGAACCTTCCTACGAGCAGTACTTC. Protein sequence: CASSQDRGEPSYEQYF.

V and J are TRBV10-3 and TRBJ1-1; 9 bases map to TRBD1. CDR3 length: 14 amino acids. Unmatched junction bases numbered 6, after V lost 6 bases and J lost 4 bases. CDR1 is ENHRY and CDR2 is SYGVKD in the germline V gene. CDR3 DNA: TGTGCCATCAGCCAAGTGACAGGGGGCACTGAAGCTTTCTTT. Protein product: CAISQVTGGTEAFF.

Only one count was recorded for this clone. The chain uses TRBV7-2 and TRBJ2-1; D call uncertain. The CDR3 has 12 amino acids. The V gene's germline CDR1 is SGHTA and CDR2 FQGNSA. Trimming took off 4 bases at V and 10 bases at J, with 11 bases between the two ends. The CDR3 coding sequence is TGTGCCAGCAGCTCACAACGGCGGGAGCAGTTCTTC. Its translation is CASSSQRREQFF.

The J gene is TRBJ2-1, the V gene TRBV5-1; 13 bases are a match to TRBD2. CDR1 SGHRS and CDR2 YFSETQ come from the germline V gene. V dropped 1 base and J dropped 7; count of bases not matched to a gene: 14. The CDR3 contains 19 residues. The CDR3 loop reads CASSLTGLAGSRKGNEQFF. CDR3 in DNA: TGCGCCAGCAGCTTGACGGGACTAGCGGGGTCCAGGAAGGGGAATGAGCAGTTCTTC.

The chain couples TRBV7-2 to TRBJ2-5, with TRBD2 matching 7 bases. V shed 5 bases and J 3 bases; nucleotides not matched to a gene: 9. Per the germline V gene, CDR1 is SGHTA and CDR2 is FQGNSA. The CDR3 covers 15 residues. The CDR3 loop reads CASSPGGAGEETQYF. The DNA of the CDR3 is TGTGCCAGCAGCCCCGGGGGTGCGGGGGAAGAGACCCAGTACTTC.